This record covers a single T cell receptor beta chain. The target of this receptor is not known. No base quality values were provided; no much bigger clone lies one nucleotide off. The receptor library was made with the immunoSEQ multiplex PCR assay. The source is immuneACCESS, and TCRdb retained only in-frame sequences with V and J called. Part of the clones is not carried over; for the studies checked, unresolved V genes explain less than half of this, and the remainder is unexplained. This sample is represented by tens of thousands of clones; 80% to 95% of them were singletons. Jointly, the top ten make up under 0.6% of the sample. This record comes from a study of T cell changes during pregnancy in multiple sclerosis (dated by TCRdb to between 2018 and 2021). For context, the study as a whole: The study looked at changes in the T cell repertoire across pregnancy in women with multiple sclerosis.

The germline V gene (reference sequence) gives CDR1 as SEHNR and CDR2 as FQNEAQ. Its CDR3 holds 14 amino acids, cysteine through phenylalanine. The read is trimmed to its CDR3 DNA, 42 bases read in frame from base 1. Trimming at the junction amounts to 1 base on V and 5 bases on J, and the germline ends lie 12 bases apart. Sequencing was performed on CD4+ T cells from peripheral blood mononuclear cells, taken in the second trimester of pregnancy. The sequence derives from a female donor with multiple sclerosis, enrolled in a pregnancy study. The sequence joins TRBV7-9 to TRBJ2-7; there is no confident call for the D gene. The CDR3 region has the sequence CASSLGGSRDEQYF. The nucleotides read TGTGCCAGCAGCTTAGGTGGCAGTCGGGACGAGCAGTACTTC. Reference TRBV7-9 and TRBJ2-7 proteins supply the regions before and after the CDR3; the full variable domain is: DTGVSQNPRHKITKRGQNVTFRCDPISEHNRLYWYRQTLGQGPEFLTYFQNEAQLEKSRLLSDRFSAERPKGSFSTLEIQRTEQGDSAMYLCASSLGGSRDEQYFGPGTRLTVT.